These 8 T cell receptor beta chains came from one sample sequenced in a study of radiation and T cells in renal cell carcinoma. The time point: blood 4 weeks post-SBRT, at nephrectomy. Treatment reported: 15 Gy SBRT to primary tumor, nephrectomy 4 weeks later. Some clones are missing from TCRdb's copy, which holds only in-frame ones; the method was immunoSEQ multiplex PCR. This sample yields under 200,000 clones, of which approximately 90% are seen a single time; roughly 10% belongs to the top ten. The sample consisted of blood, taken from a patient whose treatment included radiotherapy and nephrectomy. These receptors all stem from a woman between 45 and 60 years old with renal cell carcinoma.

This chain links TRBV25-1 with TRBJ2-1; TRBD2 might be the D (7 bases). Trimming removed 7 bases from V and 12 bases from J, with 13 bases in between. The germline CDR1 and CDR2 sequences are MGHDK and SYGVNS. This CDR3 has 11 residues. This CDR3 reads CASTHREGQFF. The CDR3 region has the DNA TGTGCCAGCACTCACAGGGAGGGGCAGTTCTTC.

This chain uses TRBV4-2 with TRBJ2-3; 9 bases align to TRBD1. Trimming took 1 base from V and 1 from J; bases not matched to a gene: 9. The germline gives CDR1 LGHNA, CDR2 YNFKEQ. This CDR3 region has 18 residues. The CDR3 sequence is CASSQVGQGVGGTDTQYF. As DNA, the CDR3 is TGTGCCAGCAGCCAAGTGGGACAGGGAGTTGGAGGCACAGATACGCAGTATTTT.

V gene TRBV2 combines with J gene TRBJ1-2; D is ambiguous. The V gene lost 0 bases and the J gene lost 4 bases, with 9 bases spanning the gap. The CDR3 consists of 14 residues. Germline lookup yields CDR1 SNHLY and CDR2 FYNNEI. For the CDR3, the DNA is TGTGCCAGCAGTGAAGCGTTAGCCAGCTATGGCTACACCTTC. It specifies CASSEALASYGYTF.

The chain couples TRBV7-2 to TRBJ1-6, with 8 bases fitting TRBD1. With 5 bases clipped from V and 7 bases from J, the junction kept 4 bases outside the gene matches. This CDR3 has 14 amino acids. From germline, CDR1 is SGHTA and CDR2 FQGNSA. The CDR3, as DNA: TGTGCCAGCAGCCCAGGACAGGGCAATTCACCCCTCCACTTT. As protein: CASSPGQGNSPLHF.

The CDR3 here is CASSHDGGPGEQYF. As DNA, the CDR3 is TGTGCCAGCAGCCACGACGGGGGGCCCGGCGAGCAGTACTTC. The chain joins TRBV7-2 to TRBJ2-7; D possibly corresponds to TRBD2 (7 bases). Germline CDR1 SGHTA, CDR2 FQGNSA. Trimming pared 5 bases from V and 6 bases from J, leaving 17 bases between. The length of the CDR3 is 14 residues.

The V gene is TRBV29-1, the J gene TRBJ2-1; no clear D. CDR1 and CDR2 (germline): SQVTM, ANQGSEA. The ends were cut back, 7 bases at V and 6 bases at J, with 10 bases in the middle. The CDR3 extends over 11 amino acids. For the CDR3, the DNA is TGCAGCGCTAGAGCTACCAATGAGCAGTTCTTC. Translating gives CSARATNEQFF.

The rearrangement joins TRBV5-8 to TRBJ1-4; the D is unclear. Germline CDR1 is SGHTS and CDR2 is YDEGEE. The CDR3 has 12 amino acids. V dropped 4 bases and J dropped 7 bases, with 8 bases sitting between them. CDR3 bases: TGTGCCAGCAGCCCCCGGACTGAAAAACTGTTTTTT. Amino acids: CASSPRTEKLFF.

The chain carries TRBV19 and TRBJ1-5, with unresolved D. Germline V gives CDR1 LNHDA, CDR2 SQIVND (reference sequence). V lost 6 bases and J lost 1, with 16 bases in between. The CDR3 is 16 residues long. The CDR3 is CASSNGVLRSNQPQHF. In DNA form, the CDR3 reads TGTGCCAGTAGCAACGGGGTCCTCAGGAGCAATCAGCCCCAGCATTTT.